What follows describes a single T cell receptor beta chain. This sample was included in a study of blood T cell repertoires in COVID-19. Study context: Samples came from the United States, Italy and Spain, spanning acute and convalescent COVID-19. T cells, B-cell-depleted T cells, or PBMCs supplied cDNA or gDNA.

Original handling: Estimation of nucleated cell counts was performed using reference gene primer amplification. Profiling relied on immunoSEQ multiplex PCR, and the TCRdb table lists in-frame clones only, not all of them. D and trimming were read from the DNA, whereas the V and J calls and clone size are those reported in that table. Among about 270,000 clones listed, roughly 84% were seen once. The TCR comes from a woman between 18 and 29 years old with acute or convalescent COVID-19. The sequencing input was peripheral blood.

CDR3 DNA: TGTGCCATCAGTGAGTCGAGGGCAGGCCTTAACTATGGCTACACCTTC. This codes for CAISESRAGLNYGYTF. V gene TRBV10-3 combines with J gene TRBJ1-2; D is undetermined. Germline-derived CDR1 and CDR2 are ENHRY and SYGVKD. This CDR3 contains 16 residues. V was shortened by 0 bases and J by 1 base, with 12 bases between the two germline ends.